The T cell receptor beta chain under discussion was sequenced for a study of blood T cells in healthy people across ages. Study results and limitations: Versus aged donors, long-lived donors had higher diversity and more naive CD4+ cells.

On this clonotype: No antigen is known for it.

A sample-barcoded 5' primer and a J-beta primer mix were used in a second PCR of roughly 7 to 12 cycles. All samples yielded 2.5 million or more CDR3-containing paired-end reads. TCRdb processed the 5' RACE reads anew with MiXCR; each CDR3 protein has one entry. The sample lists roughly 800,000 distinct CDR3 sequences, approximately 55% seen once, with under 50% in the top ten. Specimen: blood. This clonotype originated in an elderly man in good health.

The CDR3 loop reads CSARPPQGLGEEKLFF. Written as DNA, the CDR3 is TGCAGTGCTAGACCACCACAGGGACTGGGTGAGGAAAAACTGTTTTTT. The gene calls are TRBV20-1 and TRBJ1-4, with TRBD1 as a possible D gene (6 bases). V lost 2 bases, J lost 8 bases, and 21 bases lay in between. CDR1 DFQATT and CDR2 SNEGSKA come from the germline V gene (reference sequence). The CDR3 length is 16 residues.